The clone carrying this TCR beta chain was counted many times. Its antigen is still unknown. Data came from immunoSEQ multiplex PCR; TCRdb stores just in-frame clones and leaves some out. Sampling found approximately 27,000 clones, none seen once. The related graft donor's blood sample was taken on the day of bone marrow donation. The data are from a study of T cells after posttransplantation cyclophosphamide. General study findings and limits: TRB overlap between skin or GI tissue T cells and blood was limited. Recipient CMV seropositivity and CMV reactivation strongly tracked TRB clonality. Later post-transplant blood repertoires were often dominated by donor CD8+ memory clones.

The TCR sequence derives from a man aged 45-60 years in good health, CMV-negative, and a related stem cell transplant donor. The sequencing input was PBMCs.

In DNA, the CDR3 is TGTGCCAGTAGTATTTTGTGGAGCTCCTACAATGAGCAGTTCTTC. Translating it yields CASSILWSSYNEQFF. J is TRBJ2-1 and V is TRBV19; D ambiguous. CDR1 and CDR2 from the germline V gene are LNHDA and SQIVND (reference sequence). The CDR3 length is 15 residues. Trimming pared 3 bases from V and 0 bases from J, leaving 9 bases between.